Below are 32 T cell receptor beta chains sequenced from a single sample in a study of OX40 agonist ivuxolimab in advanced cancers. This table comes from immunoSEQ multiplex PCR, and its TCRdb copy is limited to in-frame clones, with some not included. The table records 30,000 to 35,000 clones, approximately 90% of them present only once. The material sequenced was CD4+ or CD8+ T cells sorted from blood, taken in a trial of the OX40 agonist ivuxolimab. The receptors come from an adult with an advanced solid tumor such as melanoma, head and neck, liver or kidney cancer.

The V gene is TRBV6-5, the J gene TRBJ1-2; 8 bases line up with TRBD1. Germline V gene data show CDR1 as MNHEY and CDR2 as SVGAGI. J lost 1 base, V lost 4 bases, and 2 bases had no gene match. CDR3 size: 14 residues. The CDR3 loop is CASSFGQGNYGYTF. The CDR3, as DNA: TGTGCCAGCAGTTTCGGACAGGGTAACTATGGCTACACCTTC.

V is TRBV15 and J is TRBJ2-1; 14 bases align to TRBD2. This CDR3 spans 16 amino acids. The germline V gene encodes CDR1 LNHNV and CDR2 YYDKDF (reference sequence). The J segment lost 8 bases and the V segment lost 2 bases, leaving 5 bases of the junction unmatched. The CDR3 region has the DNA TGTGCCACCAGCAGATCCGGGACTAGCGGGAGCGATGAGCAGTTCTTC. Its translation is CATSRSGTSGSDEQFF.

J is TRBJ2-3 and V is TRBV7-9, with 10 bases fitting TRBD2. Germline CDR1 reads SEHNR; CDR2 reads FQNEAQ (reference sequence). CDR3 length: 17 amino acids. Unmatched junction bases numbered 9, after V lost 1 base and J lost 5 bases. CDR3 in amino acids: CASSLEASGSHRDTQYF. The CDR3 nucleotides read TGTGCCAGCAGCTTAGAGGCTAGCGGGAGTCATAGAGATACGCAGTATTTT.

This rearrangement joins TRBV5-6 to TRBJ2-5; possible D gene TRBD1, 6 bases. CDR1 and CDR2 from the germline V gene are SGHDT and YYEEEE. The CDR3 is 14 residues long. V was clipped by 0 bases and J by 5 bases, with 11 bases between them. This CDR3 is CASSLATGMETQYF. The CDR3 region has the DNA TGTGCCAGCAGCTTGGCCACAGGGATGGAGACCCAGTACTTC. Filled out from reference TRBV5-6 and TRBJ2-5, the complete variable domain reads DAGVTQSPTHLIKTRGQQVTLRCSPKSGHDTVSWYQQALGQGPQFIFQYYEEEERQRGNFPDRFSGHQFPNYSSELNVNALLLGDSALYLCASSLATGMETQYFGPGTRLLVL.

The chain uses TRBV15 and TRBJ2-1; 10 positions match TRBD2. The CDR3 totals 16 residues. Germline V CDR1 and CDR2: LNHNV, YYDKDF (reference sequence). V gave up 3 bases and J gave up 4 bases; unmatched junction bases: 6. The DNA for the CDR3 is TGTGCCACCAGCAGGTTAGCGGGAGGCCGGTACAATGAGCAGTTCTTC. This codes for CATSRLAGGRYNEQFF.

The CDR3 sequence: CASSYRGETQYF. CDR3 DNA: TGTGCCAGCAGTTACCGTGGGGAGACCCAGTACTTC. This sequence joins TRBV6-5 and TRBJ2-5; D uncertain. V was trimmed by 2 bases and J by 5 bases, leaving 6 bases between them. The V gene's germline CDR1 is MNHEY and CDR2 SVGAGI. This CDR3 spans 12 amino acids.

The chain has TRBV9 and TRBJ2-1; TRBD2 matches at 9 bases. The CDR3 sequence is 14 residues long. The ends lost 2 bases at V and 9 bases at J; junction bases unmatched: 6. CDR1 and CDR2 (germline): SGDLS, YYNGEE. CDR3 in DNA: TGTGCCAGCAGCGTCACTAGCGGGCACAGTGAGCAGTTCTTC. Protein: CASSVTSGHSEQFF.

This chain connects TRBV30 to TRBJ2-5; 8 positions agree with TRBD1. The CDR3 runs to 17 residues. Trimming removed 0 bases from V and 2 bases from J; junction bases left unmatched: 11. The germline V gene has CDR1 GTSNPN and CDR2 SVGIG (reference sequence). The CDR3, as DNA: TGTGCCTGGAGTGTACCCGACAGGGGTTATCGACAAGAGACCCAGTACTTC. Translation gives CAWSVPDRGYRQETQYF.

The chain has TRBV9 and TRBJ2-7; 8 nucleotides line up with TRBD2. J lost 3 bases, V lost 0 bases, and 2 bases had no gene match. The CDR3 is 14 amino acids. Germline CDR1 and CDR2: SGDLS and YYNGEE. The CDR3 bases are TGTGCCAGCAGCGTAGGAACTAGCGGCTACGAGCAGTACTTC. Translation gives CASSVGTSGYEQYF.

The chain employs TRBV4-3 and TRBJ2-7; D call uncertain. Trimming cost V 0 bases and J 1 base, with 10 bases left between them. CDR1 is LGHNA, CDR2 YSLEER, per germline. This CDR3 spans 15 amino acids. The CDR3 DNA is TGCGCCAGCAGCCAAGAGGGTGATGGGTCCTACGAGCAGTACTTC. Residues: CASSQEGDGSYEQYF.

This clone was counted only a few times. This chain joins TRBV5-1 and TRBJ2-7; the match to TRBD2 covers 9 bases. The CDR3 runs 13 residues. V lost 4 bases and J lost 7; bases outside the gene matches: 6. Germline V gives CDR1 SGHRS, CDR2 YFSETQ. The CDR3 protein is CASSADLAGEQYF. CDR3 in DNA: TGCGCCAGCAGCGCCGATCTAGCGGGAGAGCAGTACTTC. The full variable domain, with the rest looked up from reference TRBV5-1 and TRBJ2-7, is KAGVTQTPRYLIKTRGQQVTLSCSPISGHRSVSWYQQTPGQGLQFLFEYFSETQRNKGNFPGRFSGRQFSNSRSEMNVSTLELGDSALYLCASSADLAGEQYFGPGTRLTVT.

This chain connects TRBV27 to TRBJ2-7; D is uncertain. The germline gives CDR1 MNHEY, CDR2 SMNVEV (reference sequence). The CDR3 totals 13 residues. Trimming cost V 2 bases and J 4 bases, with 9 bases left between them. CDR3 DNA sequence: TGTGCCAGCAGTTTAGGGCTCCAGTACGAGCAGTACTTC. Amino acid sequence: CASSLGLQYEQYF.

This chain uses TRBV7-3 with TRBJ2-1; 8 bases match TRBD2. Trimming cost V 4 bases and J 7 bases; bases outside gene matches: 6. Germline V gene data show CDR1 as SGHTA and CDR2 as FQGTGA. CDR3 length: 14 amino acids. The CDR3 loop is CASSSTGTSNEQFF. CDR3 bases: TGTGCCAGCAGCTCCACCGGGACTAGTAATGAGCAGTTCTTC.

The rearrangement joins TRBV4-1 to TRBJ1-1, with D maybe TRBD1 (5 bases). The CDR3 has 15 amino acids. V was cut by 1 base and J by 8 bases, with 17 bases left in between. CDR1 MGHRA and CDR2 YSYEKL come from the germline V gene. CDR3 DNA: TGCGCCAGCAGCCAAGGGGGGGGGTTCCGGGAGGAAGCTTTCTTT. It yields the protein CASSQGGGFREEAFF.

The gene calls are TRBV4-2 and TRBJ2-6; possible D gene TRBD2, 5 bases. The germline V gene has CDR1 LGHNA and CDR2 YNFKEQ. V was cut by 0 bases and J by 2 bases, with 11 bases left in between. The length of the CDR3 is 17 residues. In DNA form, the CDR3 reads TGTGCCAGCAGCCAAGATGGCGAGGGCCCTGGGGCCAACGTCCTGACTTTC. It is translated as CASSQDGEGPGANVLTF.

The chain joins TRBV6-7 to TRBJ1-1; possible D gene TRBD1, 6 bases. TRBV6-7 is sorted into the ORF group, with uncertain function. This CDR3 has 14 residues. V was cut by 2 bases and J by 5 bases, with 12 bases left in between. CDR3 sequence (DNA): TGTGCCAGCAGTTACAGGGAGGGGGAAACTGAAGCTTTCTTT. This sequence encodes CASSYREGETEAFF.

The chain combines TRBV7-6 with TRBJ2-3, with D perhaps TRBD2 (6 bases). In germline, CDR1 is SGHVS, CDR2 FNYEAQ. V lost 0 bases, J lost 11 bases, and 18 bases lay in between. The length of the CDR3 is 15 residues. The DNA for the CDR3 is TGTGCCAGCAGCTTAGCTGTGACAGACCTCGGGAGGCAGTATTTT. It specifies CASSLAVTDLGRQYF. The variable domain in full, with the rest retrieved from reference TRBV7-6 and TRBJ2-3, is GAGVSQSPRYKVTKRGQDVALRCDPISGHVSLYWYRQALGQGPEFLTYFNYEAQQDKSGLPNDRFSAERPEGSISTLTIQRTEQRDSAMYRCASSLAVTDLGRQYFGPGTRLTVL.

The DNA for the CDR3 is TGTGCCAGCAGTTTAGAATTAGGGACAGAACCTTACAATGAGCAGTTCTTC. Protein product: CASSLELGTEPYNEQFF. The V and J genes are TRBV28 and TRBJ2-1; 7 bases agree with TRBD1. The CDR3 has 17 residues. V lost 2 bases, J lost 4 bases, and 11 bases stayed unmatched. Germline V lookup: CDR1 MDHEN, CDR2 SYDVKM. Supplemented by reference TRBV28 and TRBJ2-1, the full variable domain reads DVKVTQSSRYLVKRTGEKVFLECVQDMDHENMFWYRQDPGLGLRLIYFSYDVKMKEKGDIPEGYSVSREKKERFSLILESASTNQTSMYLCASSLELGTEPYNEQFFGPGTRLTVL.

V and J are TRBV4-1 and TRBJ2-7; D perhaps matches TRBD1 (6 bases). Germline V gene lookup returns CDR1 MGHRA and CDR2 YSYEKL. V was clipped by 3 bases and J by 2 bases, with 8 bases between them. The CDR3 is made up of 13 amino acids. Here the CDR3 DNA reads TGCGCCAGCAGCCAGGGGACAACCTACGAGCAGTACTTC. Encoded protein: CASSQGTTYEQYF.

The chain is built from TRBV7-8 and TRBJ2-7, with TRBD1 as a possible D gene (6 bases). The CDR3 extends over 16 amino acids. Germline CDR1 and CDR2: SGHVS and FQNEAQ. V was clipped by 2 bases and J by 5 bases, with 19 bases between them. CDR3 sequence: CASSLTQQGGGDEQYF. CDR3 nucleotide sequence: TGTGCCAGCAGCTTAACCCAACAGGGTGGCGGCGACGAGCAGTACTTC. Full variable domain (remainder filled in from reference TRBV7-8 and TRBJ2-7): GAGVSQSPRYKVAKRGQDVALRCDPISGHVSLFWYQQALGQGPEFLTYFQNEAQLDKSGLPSDRFFAERPEGSVSTLKIQRTQQEDSAVYLCASSLTQQGGGDEQYFGPGTRLTVT.

The gene calls are TRBV19 and TRBJ2-7; TRBD2 aligns across 10 bases. The J segment lost 3 bases and the V segment lost 2 bases, leaving 7 bases of the junction unmatched. Germline lookup yields CDR1 LNHDA and CDR2 SQIVND (reference sequence). This CDR3 spans 16 amino acids. CDR3 bases: TGTGCCAGTAGTATATCAGGACTAGCGGAGCGCTACGAGCAGTACTTC. Translating gives CASSISGLAERYEQYF.

V and J are TRBV28 and TRBJ2-1, with TRBD2 identical over 11 bases. Germline-derived CDR1 and CDR2 are MDHEN and SYDVKM. V shed 6 bases, J shed 0 bases, and the junction held 13 bases outside the gene matches. This CDR3 region has 19 residues. The CDR3 region is CASSPGTSGDFYSYNEQFF. The CDR3 coding sequence is TGTGCCAGCAGCCCCGGGACTAGCGGAGATTTTTACTCCTACAATGAGCAGTTCTTC.

The V call is TRBV6-5, the J call TRBJ2-7, with D uncertain. V lost 5 bases, J lost 0 bases, and 2 bases lay in between. The CDR3 contains 11 residues. CDR1 MNHEY and CDR2 SVGAGI come from the germline V gene. The CDR3 nucleotides read TGTGCCAGCAGTGCCTCCTACGAGCAGTACTTC. This translates into CASSASYEQYF.

CDR3 sequence: CASSMTGGDHQPQHF. The CDR3 coding sequence is TGTGCCAGCAGCATGACAGGGGGCGACCATCAGCCCCAGCATTTT. This rearrangement joins TRBV9 to TRBJ1-5; 10 bases align to TRBD1. Trimming took 4 bases from V and 5 from J; bases not matched to a gene: 6. The CDR3 sequence is 15 residues long. From germline, CDR1 is SGDLS and CDR2 YYNGEE.

The J gene is TRBJ1-1, the V gene TRBV4-3; possible D gene TRBD1, 5 bases. CDR3 length equals 14 residues. The ends were cut back, 1 base at V and 0 bases at J, with 6 bases in the middle. From germline, CDR1 is LGHNA and CDR2 YSLEER. DNA of the CDR3: TGCGCCAGCAGCCAAGGACAGCTGAACACTGAAGCTTTCTTT. Residues: CASSQGQLNTEAFF.

As for this clone: Given a much more abundant clone one base away, this may be a read error. J is TRBJ2-7 and V is TRBV7-9, with TRBD1 matching 10 bases. The germline V gene has CDR1 SEHNR and CDR2 FQNEAQ (reference sequence). The J segment lost 5 bases and the V segment lost 5 bases, leaving 9 bases of the junction unmatched. The length of the CDR3 is 15 residues. The CDR3 DNA follows: TGTGCCAGCAGCAGAAGGGGGGACAGGGGCCACGAGCAGTACTTC. Protein product: CASSRRGDRGHEQYF.

The rearrangement uses TRBV5-6 and TRBJ2-7, with 7 bases fitting TRBD2. The germline CDR1 and CDR2 sequences are SGHDT and YYEEEE. With 0 bases clipped from V and 6 bases from J, the junction kept 9 bases outside the gene matches. The CDR3 loop spans 15 amino acids. CDR3 nucleotides: TGTGCCAGCAGCTTGGGGCCGGGGAGGGGTTCCGAGCAGTACTTC. This codes for CASSLGPGRGSEQYF. The entire variable domain, with the rest obtained from reference TRBV5-6 and TRBJ2-7, is as follows: DAGVTQSPTHLIKTRGQQVTLRCSPKSGHDTVSWYQQALGQGPQFIFQYYEEEERQRGNFPDRFSGHQFPNYSSELNVNALLLGDSALYLCASSLGPGRGSEQYFGPGTRLTVT.

This chain joins TRBV29-1 and TRBJ2-7; TRBD2 matches at 8 bases. This CDR3 is 15 amino acids long. V lost 5 bases and J lost 1; bases outside the gene matches: 10. CDR1 SQVTM and CDR2 ANQGSEA come from the germline V gene. The DNA for the CDR3 is TGCAGCGTTCTCTTGGTCCTAGCGGGTTCCTACGAGCAGTACTTC. Protein sequence: CSVLLVLAGSYEQYF.

The CDR3 DNA reads as TGTGCCAGCAGCTTAGAGATAGGCACTGAAGCTTTCTTT. Protein sequence: CASSLEIGTEAFF. The chain uses TRBV7-2 and TRBJ1-1; D not certain. Per the germline V gene, CDR1 is SGHTA and CDR2 is FQGNSA. The V and J ends lost 1 base and 4 bases respectively, with 7 bases between them. The CDR3 has 13 residues.

This clone was detected once. The V gene is TRBV27, the J gene TRBJ2-1; either TRBD1 or TRBD2 may fit D (6 bases each). Germline assignment: CDR1 MNHEY and CDR2 SMNVEV (reference sequence). With 6 bases removed from V and 8 bases from J, the gap between germline ends came to 26 bases. The CDR3 covers 17 residues. The CDR3 region is CASRLSGGPGEFHEQFF. The CDR3 DNA sequence: TGTGCCAGCAGACTCTCCGGGGGCCCGGGGGAATTCCATGAGCAGTTCTTC.

This chain joins TRBV4-3 and TRBJ2-2; 9 nucleotides agree with TRBD2. Germline V lookup: CDR1 LGHNA, CDR2 YSLEER. This CDR3 comprises 18 residues. V lost 2 bases, J lost 1 base, and 8 bases stayed unmatched. The CDR3 nucleotides are TGCGCCAGCAGCCAATTGGTGACTAGCGGAGTGAACACCGGGGAGCTGTTTTTT. Protein sequence: CASSQLVTSGVNTGELFF.

This chain links TRBV10-1 with TRBJ2-7, with 9 bases that match TRBD1. The CDR3 loop spans 14 amino acids. Germline lookup yields CDR1 WNHNN and CDR2 SYGVQD (reference sequence). Unmatched junction bases numbered 10, after V lost 8 bases and J lost 5 bases. The CDR3 protein is CASPPGTGQDEQYF. The CDR3, as DNA: TGCGCCAGCCCCCCCGGGACAGGGCAGGACGAGCAGTACTTC.